The T cell receptor beta chain described here comes from a study of blood T cell repertoires in COVID-19. Across the study: Samples of COVID-19 (acute and convalescent) were obtained from the United States, Italy and Spain. T cells, B-cell-depleted T cells, or PBMCs provided the cDNA or gDNA that served as material.

As processed by the authors: Amplification of reference gene primers provided the estimated nucleated cell counts. The repertoire was sequenced with immunoSEQ multiplex PCR; TCRdb's copy has only in-frame clones and lacks some. The V and J calls and clone size are taken from that table; D and trimming were inferred from the DNA. The sample gives tens of thousands of clones, roughly three quarters of which show up once; 9.2% is in the top ten. CDR1 and CDR2 (germline): SEHNR, FQNEAQ (reference sequence). V lost 1 base and J lost 5, with 12 bases in between. CDR3 length: 14 amino acids. Relative to its sample, this clone is medium-sized.

What was sequenced was peripheral blood. J is TRBJ2-7 and V is TRBV7-9, with TRBD2 as a possible D gene (6 bases). The source of this sequence is a human donor in a cohort sampled during active COVID-19. CDR3: CASSLGGVGNEQYF. In nucleotides, the CDR3 is TGTGCCAGCAGCTTAGGGGGGGTCGGAAACGAGCAGTACTTC.